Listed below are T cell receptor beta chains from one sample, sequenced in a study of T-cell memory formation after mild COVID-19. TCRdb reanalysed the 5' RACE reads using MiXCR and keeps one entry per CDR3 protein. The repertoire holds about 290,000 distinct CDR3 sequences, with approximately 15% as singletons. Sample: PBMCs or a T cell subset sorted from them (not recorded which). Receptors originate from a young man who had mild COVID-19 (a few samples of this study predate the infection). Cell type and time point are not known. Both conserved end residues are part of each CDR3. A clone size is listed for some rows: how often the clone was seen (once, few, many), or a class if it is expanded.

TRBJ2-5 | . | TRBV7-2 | CASSPPGPFETQYF
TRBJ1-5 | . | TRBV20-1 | CSASPRGGRSHQPQHF
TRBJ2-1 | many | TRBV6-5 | CASTPYTGGSYNEQFF
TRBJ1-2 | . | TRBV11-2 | CASREGTGHGYTF
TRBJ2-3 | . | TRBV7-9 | CASSGRDRGMGPDTQYF
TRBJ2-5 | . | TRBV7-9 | CASSSTNWGQETQYF
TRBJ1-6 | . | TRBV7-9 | CASSLEGAGYSPLHF
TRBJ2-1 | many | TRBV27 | CASTSGGGPAGAQFF
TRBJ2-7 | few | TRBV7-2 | CASSLSYLEQYF
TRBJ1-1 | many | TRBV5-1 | CASTLGTGVWNTEAFF
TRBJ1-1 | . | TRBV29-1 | CTAGGVNTEAFF